Listed below are T cell receptor beta chains from one sample, sequenced in a study of T cell responses to AZD1222 COVID-19 vaccine. Method: immunoSEQ multiplex PCR; TCRdb's copy keeps in-frame clones and lacks some. The table has 100,000 to 150,000 clones, 88% seen once; the top ten hold 18%. Sequencing used peripheral blood, obtained on day 0 of MenACWY control vaccination. The receptors here all came from an adult in good health. Each CDR3 is given with its conserved first and last residue. D genes are given only for firm matches. Clone size is stated in some rows and not others, as once, few, many or a class when expanded.

-,TRBV25-1,TRBJ1-1,-,TGTGCCAGCAAAGGGAACACTGAAGCTTTCTTT,CASKGNTEAFF
-,TRBV19,TRBJ2-7,-,TGTGCCAGTAGTATTGACAGTCCCTACGAGCAGTACTTC,CASSIDSPYEQYF
-,TRBV12-3/TRBV12-4,TRBJ1-3,-,TGTGCCAGCAGTTTCGGAGGAAACACCATATATTTT,CASSFGGNTIYF
-,TRBV13,TRBJ2-5,-,TGTGCCAGCAGCAACACGGACGGGCTCGGGTCCCAGTACTTC,CASSNTDGLGSQYF
-,TRBV3-1/TRBV3-2,TRBJ1-1,-,TGTGCCAGCACGGGAAGGGCACCTACGGGGCTGAACACTGAAGCTTTCTTT,CASTGRAPTGLNTEAFF
TRBD2,TRBV11-2,TRBJ2-7,once,TGTGCCAGCAGCCACGCACTCCTAGCGGGGTACGAGCAGTACTTC,CASSHALLAGYEQYF
-,TRBV6-5,TRBJ2-7,-,TGTGCCAGCAGTTACTCGATCAGGAGCTCCTACGAGCAGTACTTC,CASSYSIRSSYEQYF
TRBD2,TRBV5-1,TRBJ2-1,-,TGCGCGAGCACCGGGACTAGCGCGTACAATGAGCAGTTCTTC,CASTGTSAYNEQFF
TRBD1,TRBV19,TRBJ1-1,few,TGTGCCAGTAGTCAGAGACAGGGCGAAGCTTTCTTT,CASSQRQGEAFF
-,TRBV3-1/TRBV3-2,TRBJ2-7,once,TGTGCCAGCAGCCAAGGGCCCAGGAGTCACTACGAGCAGTACTTC,CASSQGPRSHYEQYF
TRBD2,TRBV6-5,TRBJ2-5,-,TGTGCCAGTTTCAAAGGGGCTAGCGGACAAGAGACCCAGTACTTC,CASFKGASGQETQYF
-,TRBV14,TRBJ1-5,once,TGTGCCAGCAGCCAAGAAAGTTGTCCGGACAACGAACATCTTGGGAATCAGCCCCAGCATTTT,CASSQESCPDNEHLGNQPQHF
TRBD2,TRBV28,TRBJ2-1,-,TGTGCCAGCATTCCCGGGGGACTAGCAGACAATGAGCAGTTCTTC,CASIPGGLADNEQFF
TRBD1,TRBV7-3,TRBJ2-6,once,TGTGCCAGCAGCCCGCACAGGGGGCGTCGGTCTGGGGCCAACGTCCTGACTTTC,CASSPHRGRRSGANVLTF